What follows are 25 T cell receptor beta chains derived from one specimen sequenced in a study of beta chain features in type 1 diabetes. Sequencing targeted expressed TCRB transcripts, as all isolated RNA had been reverse transcribed. Generated by immunoSEQ multiplex PCR, the TCRdb table keeps only in-frame clones and is missing some. Of some 900,000 clones listed, 17% are singletons. The sequencing sample was made of naive CD4+ T cells from blood. The receptors here all came from a woman between 18 and 30 years old in good health.

This clone was picked up a small number of times. CDR3 in amino acids: CASSPATGAGTEAFF. CDR3 sequence (DNA): TGTGCCAGCTCACCTGCCACGGGGGCGGGCACTGAAGCTTTCTTT. J is TRBJ1-1 and V is TRBV18; TRBD1 is a possible D gene (6 bases). The CDR3 totals 15 residues. Germline CDR1 is KGHSH and CDR2 is LQKENI. Between the trimmed V and J ends, which lost 3 bases and 4 bases, there was a span of 15 bases. The full variable domain, its missing parts supplied by reference TRBV18 and TRBJ1-1, is NAGVMQNPRHLVRRRGQEARLRCSPMKGHSHVYWYRQLPEEGLKFMVYLQKENIIDESGMPKERFSAEFPKEGPSILRIQQVVRGDSAAYFCASSPATGAGTEAFFGQGTRLTVV.

The rearrangement links TRBV7-6 to TRBJ1-1; D ambiguous. CDR3 length equals 14 residues. Per the germline V gene, CDR1 is SGHVS and CDR2 is FNYEAQ. Between the trimmed V and J ends, which lost 5 bases and 0 bases, there was a span of 10 bases. CDR3 region: CASSPLVVNTEAFF. For the CDR3, the DNA is TGTGCCAGCAGCCCATTGGTTGTGAACACTGAAGCTTTCTTT.

This clone was counted a few times. V and J are TRBV11-1 and TRBJ2-2; 9 bases align to TRBD2. The V gene's germline CDR1 is SGHAT and CDR2 FQDESV (reference sequence). V dropped 4 bases and J dropped 0; count of bases not matched to a gene: 6. The CDR3 runs to 17 residues. The CDR3 region is CASSSTGTSSNTGELFF. CDR3 sequence (DNA): TGTGCCAGCAGCTCGACCGGGACTAGCTCGAACACCGGGGAGCTGTTTTTT.

This clone was seen only a few times. This chain links TRBV10-3 with TRBJ2-3, with 9 bases that match TRBD2. The germline gives CDR1 ENHRY, CDR2 SYGVKD. The CDR3 has 14 residues. V gave up 10 bases and J gave up 4 bases; unmatched junction bases: 9. The CDR3 DNA reads as TGTGCCACCATGGTGCGGGGGGGCCCAGATACGCAGTATTTT. This codes for CATMVRGGPDTQYF.

The chain combines TRBV9 with TRBJ2-1, with D possibly matching TRBD1 (5 bases). In germline, CDR1 is SGDLS, CDR2 YYNGEE. V shed 2 bases and J shed 9 bases, with 18 bases lying between them. This CDR3 has 15 residues. The CDR3 DNA is TGTGCCAGCAGCGTCGCAGGGCGATTGGGCGGTGAGCAGTTCTTC. It yields the protein CASSVAGRLGGEQFF. The full variable domain, in which reference TRBV9 and TRBJ2-1 provide the parts outside the CDR3, is DSGVTQTPKHLITATGQRVTLRCSPRSGDLSVYWYQQSLDQGLQFLIQYYNGEERAKGNILERFSAQQFPDLHSELNLSSLELGDSALYFCASSVAGRLGGEQFFGPGTRLTVL.

V is TRBV28 and J is TRBJ1-5, with 7 bases lining up with TRBD1. The CDR3 contains 16 residues. V lost 10 bases to trimming and J lost 0 bases; unmatched junction nucleotides: 12. Germline V lookup: CDR1 MDHEN, CDR2 SYDVKM. The CDR3 loop reads CATSTGQADSNQPQHF. CDR3 DNA: TGTGCCACTTCGACAGGACAGGCCGATAGCAATCAGCCCCAGCATTTT.

This clone has just a few counts. V gene TRBV7-9 combines with J gene TRBJ1-1, with a tentative D call TRBD1 (5 bases). Between the trimmed V and J ends, which lost 5 bases and 2 bases, there was a span of 12 bases. This CDR3 contains 14 residues. Per the germline V gene, CDR1 is SEHNR and CDR2 is FQNEAQ (reference sequence). The CDR3 loop is CASSLRGRNTEAFF. The CDR3 nucleotides are TGTGCCAGCAGCCTTCGGGGCAGAAACACTGAAGCTTTCTTT.

The chain is built from TRBV4-3 and TRBJ2-1; 14 bases line up with TRBD2. V was clipped by 4 bases and J by 7 bases; unmatched bases: 12. CDR3 length: 18 residues. In germline, CDR1 is LGHNA, CDR2 YSLEER. The CDR3, as DNA: TGCGCCAGCAGCCCCGGACTAGCGGGAGGCGCCCCTCCGAATGAGCAGTTCTTC. Translated: CASSPGLAGGAPPNEQFF.

Concerning this clone itself: This specimen includes other DNA sequences encoding the same CDR3. CDR3 residues: CASSLNTGELFF. The CDR3 coding sequence is TGTGCCAGCAGCCTCAACACCGGGGAGCTGTTTTTT. The rearrangement joins TRBV5-6 to TRBJ2-2; D gene unclear. The V gene's germline CDR1 is SGHDT and CDR2 YYEEEE. The CDR3 has 12 residues. V lost 4 bases, J lost 2 bases, and 3 bases lay in between.

The rearrangement joins TRBV2 to TRBJ2-7; 14 bases align to TRBD2. Germline V gene data show CDR1 as SNHLY and CDR2 as FYNNEI. The CDR3 is 16 amino acids. With V trimmed by 5 bases and J by 5 bases, 8 bases remained unmatched. CDR3 loop: CASSNTGLAGGNEQYF. CDR3 nucleotide sequence: TGTGCCAGCAGTAATACAGGACTAGCGGGAGGCAACGAGCAGTACTTC.

The chain carries TRBV6-5 and TRBJ1-1; 9 bases agree with TRBD1. The CDR3 length is 14 residues. CDR1 is MNHEY and CDR2 is SVGAGI in the germline V gene. Trimming cost V 6 bases and J 3 bases; bases outside gene matches: 5. CDR3 DNA sequence: TGTGCCAGCAGCTTGACAGGGGGAGACACTGAAGCTTTCTTT. It specifies CASSLTGGDTEAFF.

The chain employs TRBV7-3 and TRBJ2-1, with D tentatively TRBD2 (5 bases). CDR3 length: 15 amino acids. Trimming stripped 6 bases from V and 4 bases from J, with 16 bases between. Germline-derived CDR1 and CDR2 are SGHTA and FQGTGA. CDR3 protein: CASSQGLVKYNEQFF. CDR3 in DNA: TGTGCCAGCAGTCAAGGACTCGTGAAATACAATGAGCAGTTCTTC.

V gene TRBV5-6 combines with J gene TRBJ2-7; 7 bases match TRBD1. The CDR3 covers 15 residues. Germline V CDR1 and CDR2: SGHDT, YYEEEE. V lost 0 bases, J lost 2 bases, and 5 bases stayed unmatched. The CDR3 DNA follows: TGTGCCAGCAGCTTGGGAACAGGACAGGCCTACGAGCAGTACTTC. Its protein product is CASSLGTGQAYEQYF.

This chain uses TRBV7-2 with TRBJ2-1; TRBD1 matches at 9 bases. The CDR3 is 16 amino acids. Germline V gene sequence: CDR1 SGHTA, CDR2 FQGNSA. V gave up 3 bases and J gave up 9 bases; unmatched junction bases: 12. This CDR3 is CASSLATGGLFSEQFF. CDR3 coding DNA: TGTGCCAGCAGCTTGGCGACAGGGGGACTATTTTCTGAGCAGTTCTTC.

This clone was counted a few times. The sample has other DNA sequences that encode this CDR3 too. The chain couples TRBV7-2 to TRBJ2-5; D is undetermined. Germline V gene lookup returns CDR1 SGHTA and CDR2 FQGNSA. Trimming stripped 5 bases from V and 1 base from J, with 5 bases between. The CDR3 is made up of 12 amino acids. This CDR3 is CASSRTQETQYF. CDR3 nucleotide sequence: TGTGCCAGCAGCCGGACCCAAGAGACCCAGTACTTC.

The rearrangement links TRBV5-4 to TRBJ1-2; D gene unclear. Trimming shortened V by 5 bases and J by 4 bases, and 12 bases separated the two germline ends. There are 13 residues in the CDR3. Germline V CDR1 and CDR2: SGHNT, YYREEE (reference sequence). Here the CDR3 reads CASSSEGSYGYTF. The CDR3 DNA follows: TGTGCCAGCAGTAGCGAGGGTTCCTATGGCTACACCTTC. The full variable domain, with the rest looked up from reference TRBV5-4 and TRBJ1-2, is ETGVTQSPTHLIKTRGQQVTLRCSSQSGHNTVSWYQQALGQGPQFIFQYYREEENGRGNFPPRFSGLQFPNYSSELNVNALELDDSALYLCASSSEGSYGYTFGSGTRLTVV.

The V and J genes are TRBV28 and TRBJ2-3; the D gene is possibly TRBD2 (5 bases). Trimming stripped 10 bases from V and 8 bases from J, with 22 bases between. The CDR3 has 14 residues. Germline V gene data show CDR1 as MDHEN and CDR2 as SYDVKM. CDR3 in DNA: TGTGCCACCAAAGGGCCTTTTAGTCGGGGTACGCAGTATTTT. Translated, it gives CATKGPFSRGTQYF.

This clone appeared a few times. V gene TRBV5-1 combines with J gene TRBJ1-3, with D tentatively TRBD1 (5 bases). V lost 2 bases to trimming and J lost 0 bases, with 15 bases between them. Germline V gene lookup returns CDR1 SGHRS and CDR2 YFSETQ. CDR3 size: 17 residues. The CDR3: CASSFGPGGSSGNTIYF. In nucleotides, the CDR3 is TGCGCCAGCAGCTTCGGCCCCGGGGGAAGCTCTGGAAACACCATATATTTT.

This sequence joins TRBV29-1 and TRBJ2-1; 14 bases map to TRBD2. This CDR3 has 14 amino acids. Trimming cost V 6 bases and J 8 bases; bases outside gene matches: 6. CDR1 and CDR2 from the germline V gene are SQVTM and ANQGSEA. The CDR3 loop is CSVAGTSGSYEQFF. Here the CDR3 DNA reads TGCAGCGTGGCCGGGACTAGCGGGAGCTATGAGCAGTTCTTC.

The J gene is TRBJ2-3, the V gene TRBV7-2; no firm D call. Germline V gene lookup returns CDR1 SGHTA and CDR2 FQGNSA. The CDR3 length is 14 residues. V lost 0 bases, J lost 8 bases, and 12 bases lay in between. This CDR3 reads CASSLALEMGTQYF. The CDR3 DNA sequence: TGTGCCAGCAGCTTAGCGCTCGAGATGGGTACGCAGTATTTT.

This chain connects TRBV28 to TRBJ2-1; 7 bases are a match to TRBD1. After removal of 9 bases from V and 3 bases from J, the junction contained 8 bases not matched to a gene. CDR3 length: 14 amino acids. Germline V gene sequence: CDR1 MDHEN, CDR2 SYDVKM. The CDR3 nucleotides are TGTGCCAGACAACAGGGGCCTATCTACAATGAGCAGTTCTTC. This encodes CARQQGPIYNEQFF.

The rearrangement joins TRBV6-5 to TRBJ2-1; no definite D call. CDR1 is MNHEY, CDR2 SVGAGI, per germline. Trimming removed 2 bases at V and 8 bases at J, with 4 bases between. The CDR3 has 11 amino acids. The CDR3 DNA reads as TGTGCCAGCAGTTACCACCATGAGCAGTTCTTC. This codes for CASSYHHEQFF.

A few counts support this clone. V gene TRBV15 combines with J gene TRBJ2-7; the D gene is possibly TRBD1 (6 bases). The CDR3 loop spans 17 amino acids. Trimming removed 1 base at V and 0 bases at J, with 16 bases between. In germline, CDR1 is LNHNV, CDR2 YYDKDF (reference sequence). This CDR3 reads CATSRGRGTGASYEQYF. In nucleotides, the CDR3 is TGTGCCACCAGCAGAGGTAGGGGGACCGGTGCCTCCTACGAGCAGTACTTC.

This clone was picked up one time. The chain is built from TRBV6-1 and TRBJ2-3, with 12 nucleotides matching TRBD1. Germline values: CDR1 MNHNS, CDR2 SASEGT. V dropped 8 bases and J dropped 4; count of bases not matched to a gene: 4. The CDR3 loop spans 14 amino acids. CDR3 amino acids: CASRGTGGSDTQYF. CDR3 nucleotides: TGTGCCAGCCGAGGGACAGGGGGCTCAGATACGCAGTATTTT.

This clone was recorded a few times. The rearrangement joins TRBV14 to TRBJ2-7; TRBD2 matches 7 bases. Germline V gives CDR1 SGHDN, CDR2 FVKESK. CDR3 size: 14 residues. With V trimmed by 3 bases and J by 2 bases, 4 bases remained unmatched. The CDR3 loop reads CASSQYAGAYEQYF. The CDR3 bases are TGTGCCAGCAGCCAGTACGCGGGGGCCTACGAGCAGTACTTC.